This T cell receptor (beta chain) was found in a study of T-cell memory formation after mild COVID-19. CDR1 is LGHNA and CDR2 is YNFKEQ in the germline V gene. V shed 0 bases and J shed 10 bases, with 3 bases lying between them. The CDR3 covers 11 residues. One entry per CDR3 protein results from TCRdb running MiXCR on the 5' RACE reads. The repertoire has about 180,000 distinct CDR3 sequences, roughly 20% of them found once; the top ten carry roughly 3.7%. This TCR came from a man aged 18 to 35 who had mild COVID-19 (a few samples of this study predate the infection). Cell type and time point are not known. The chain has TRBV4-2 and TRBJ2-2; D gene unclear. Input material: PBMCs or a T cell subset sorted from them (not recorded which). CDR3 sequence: CASSQDKELFF. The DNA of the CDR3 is TGTGCCAGCAGCCAAGATAAGGAGCTGTTTTTT.